The 18 T cell receptor beta chains below were found in one sample sequenced in a study of shared clonotypes between healthy human individuals. Some clones are missing from TCRdb's copy, which holds only in-frame ones; the method was immunoSEQ multiplex PCR. Of approximately 1,500,000 clones listed, around 95% are singletons. The sequencing sample was made of naive CD4+ T cells sorted from blood. Subset reported: CD45RA+ positively selected. The receptors come from a man aged 25 to 45 in good health.

This chain connects TRBV15 to TRBJ2-1, with 13 bases identical to TRBD2. The V segment lost 1 base and the J segment 10 bases; nucleotides outside the gene matches: 10. The CDR3 loop spans 17 amino acids. Germline V lookup: CDR1 LNHNV, CDR2 YYDKDF (reference sequence). CDR3 protein: CATSRGSSGLAGVEQFF. The CDR3 DNA reads as TGTGCCACCAGCAGAGGAAGTTCTGGACTAGCGGGAGTAGAGCAGTTCTTC.

V gene TRBV5-1 combines with J gene TRBJ1-5; D might be TRBD1 (5 bases). The CDR3 covers 15 residues. Germline V gene sequence: CDR1 SGHRS, CDR2 YFSETQ. V was clipped by 1 base and J by 1 base, with 9 bases between them. Here the CDR3 DNA reads TGCGCCAGCAGCTTGTTTGGGGGAAGCAATCAGCCCCAGCATTTT. As protein: CASSLFGGSNQPQHF.

The rearrangement links TRBV6-6 to TRBJ2-7; 9 bases match TRBD1. The germline V gene has CDR1 MNHNY and CDR2 SVGAGI (reference sequence). Trimming removed 6 bases from V and 9 bases from J; junction bases left unmatched: 12. The CDR3 length is 14 residues. The CDR3: CASRRQGGLEGQYF. The CDR3 DNA reads as TGTGCCAGCAGACGACAGGGGGGGTTGGAAGGGCAGTACTTC.

Note on this clone: Additional DNA sequences in this sample encode the identical CDR3. The J gene is TRBJ1-1, the V gene TRBV7-2, with no clear D. V was pared by 0 bases and J by 1 base, with 6 bases between. Germline V gene lookup returns CDR1 SGHTA and CDR2 FQGNSA. CDR3 length: 14 residues. The CDR3, as DNA: TGTGCCAGCAGCTTAGCAGGGTGGAACACTGAAGCTTTCTTT. Its protein is CASSLAGWNTEAFF. Combining the CDR3 with reference TRBV7-2 and TRBJ1-1 gives the whole variable domain GAGVSQSPSNKVTEKGKDVELRCDPISGHTALYWYRQSLGQGLEFLIYFQGNSAPDKSGLPSDRFSAERTGGSVSTLTIQRTQQEDSAVYLCASSLAGWNTEAFFGQGTRLTVV.

This clone was seen once. This sequence joins TRBV20-1 and TRBJ1-1, with D possibly matching TRBD1 (5 bases). The V end lost 6 bases, the J end lost 10 bases, and 12 bases lay between the germline ends. CDR1 is DFQATT and CDR2 is SNEGSKA in the germline V gene (reference sequence). The length of the CDR3 is 10 residues. CDR3 DNA: TGCAGTGCACAGGCCGCGCGAGCTTTCTTT. It yields the protein CSAQAARAFF.

The chain employs TRBV25-1 and TRBJ1-4; 9 nucleotides match TRBD1. The CDR3 has 18 amino acids. Unmatched junction bases numbered 13, after V lost 2 bases and J lost 6 bases. Germline CDR1 reads MGHDK; CDR2 reads SYGVNS. CDR3 DNA sequence: TGTGCCAGCAGTGAAGGGACCGGGACAGGGAGGAGGGATGAAAAACTGTTTTTT. Translated, it gives CASSEGTGTGRRDEKLFF.

The chain employs TRBV28 and TRBJ1-3; D is undetermined. The CDR3 runs 14 residues. Per the germline V gene, CDR1 is MDHEN and CDR2 is SYDVKM. The V end lost 3 bases, the J end lost 0 bases, and 6 bases lay between the germline ends. The CDR3 DNA sequence: TGTGCCAGCAGTTTGTCGGACTCTGGAAACACCATATATTTT. It translates to CASSLSDSGNTIYF.

V and J are TRBV28 and TRBJ2-7, with TRBD2 matching 13 bases. CDR3 size: 13 residues. The V gene end was trimmed by 9 bases and the J gene end by 5 bases; junction bases not matched to a gene: 4. CDR1 is MDHEN and CDR2 is SYDVKM in the germline V gene. The DNA for the CDR3 is TGTGCCAGTAGAGGACTAGCGGGAGACGAGCAGTACTTC. This encodes CASRGLAGDEQYF.

J is TRBJ2-7 and V is TRBV7-2; tentatively, D is TRBD1 or TRBD2 (5 bases each). Trimming cost V 1 base and J 1 base, with 11 bases left between them. This CDR3 has 15 amino acids. The germline V gene has CDR1 SGHTA and CDR2 FQGNSA. The CDR3 DNA follows: TGTGCCAGCAGCTTAGTCGGGACGCAGTCCTACGAGCAGTACTTC. Translating it yields CASSLVGTQSYEQYF.

This clone came up once. The genes are TRBV18 and TRBJ2-1; D tentatively reads TRBD1 or TRBD2 (7 bases each). The CDR3 is 16 residues long. Per germline, CDR1 KGHSH and CDR2 LQKENI. Between the trimmed V and J ends, which lost 2 bases and 7 bases, there was a span of 18 bases. CDR3 nucleotide sequence: TGTGCCAGCTCACCAGGGGCGGCAGGGGGACTAAATGAGCAGTTCTTC. Its translation: CASSPGAAGGLNEQFF.

V and J are TRBV6-1 and TRBJ2-6; 12 bases are shared with TRBD1. The CDR3 has 19 amino acids. CDR1 and CDR2 from the germline V gene are MNHNS and SASEGT. V trimming: 0 bases; J trimming: 0 bases; junction bases outside the gene matches: 3. The DNA for the CDR3 is TGTGCCAGCAGTGAAGCGGGGACAGGGGGCATCTCTGGGGCCAACGTCCTGACTTTC. It is translated as CASSEAGTGGISGANVLTF.

The chain links TRBV4-3 to TRBJ2-2; possible D gene TRBD2, 5 bases. V lost 4 bases and J 4 bases, leaving 13 bases between the germline ends. Germline V gene lookup returns CDR1 LGHNA and CDR2 YSLEER. The CDR3 sequence is 15 residues long. DNA for the CDR3: TGCGCCAGCAGCCGAGGGCAAAGCGGCACCGGGGAGCTGTTTTTT. Its protein is CASSRGQSGTGELFF.

The J gene is TRBJ2-6, the V gene TRBV5-1; unclear D gene. This CDR3 has 16 amino acids. CDR1 is SGHRS, CDR2 YFSETQ, per germline. Trimming took off 0 bases at V and 0 bases at J, with 7 bases between the two ends. CDR3 bases: TGCGCCAGCAGCTTGGTCCCCTTCTCTGGGGCCAACGTCCTGACTTTC. Translated, it gives CASSLVPFSGANVLTF.

The rearrangement links TRBV27 to TRBJ2-5; the match to TRBD2 covers 7 bases. The CDR3 consists of 16 residues. Trimming removed 5 bases from V and 0 bases from J; junction bases left unmatched: 9. Germline V gene sequence: CDR1 MNHEY, CDR2 SMNVEV (reference sequence). The CDR3 DNA reads TGTGCCAGCAGTCCCCGCCGGACTAGTAACCAAGAGACCCAGTACTTC. It specifies CASSPRRTSNQETQYF.

This clone has only one observation. Other DNA sequences in this sample translate to the same CDR3. The V call is TRBV6-5, the J call TRBJ2-7, with 8 bases aligning to TRBD1. The CDR3 runs to 15 residues. Germline assignment: CDR1 MNHEY and CDR2 SVGAGI. V gave up 0 bases and J gave up 3 bases; unmatched junction bases: 4. CDR3 protein: CASSYSRDRSYEQYF. The CDR3 coding sequence is TGTGCCAGCAGTTACTCCAGGGACAGGAGCTACGAGCAGTACTTC.

This chain joins TRBV11-2 and TRBJ2-4, with 9 bases identical to TRBD2. With 1 base clipped from V and 7 bases from J, the junction kept 2 bases outside the gene matches. This CDR3 contains 14 residues. The germline V gene has CDR1 SGHAT and CDR2 FQNNGV. The CDR3, as DNA: TGTGCCAGCAGCTTAGCCGGACTAGCGAACATTCAGTACTTC. It translates to CASSLAGLANIQYF. The full variable domain, completed using reference TRBV11-2 and TRBJ2-4, is EAGVAQSPRYKIIEKRQSVAFWCNPISGHATLYWYQQILGQGPKLLIQFQNNGVVDDSQLPKDRFSAERLKGVDSTLKIQPAKLEDSAVYLCASSLAGLANIQYFGAGTRLSVL.

This chain joins TRBV28 and TRBJ1-1; D not resolved. The CDR3 covers 11 residues. The V end was cut by 7 bases, the J end by 5 bases, with 8 bases between. Germline values: CDR1 MDHEN, CDR2 SYDVKM. In DNA, the CDR3 is TGTGCCAGCACCCTAAAAACTGAAGCTTTCTTT. Its translation: CASTLKTEAFF.

The chain employs TRBV18 and TRBJ2-2; maybe TRBD2 (5 bases). Germline loops: CDR1 KGHSH, CDR2 LQKENI. There are 14 residues in the CDR3. Trimming took 6 bases from V and 7 from J, leaving 15 bases between them. CDR3 DNA: TGTGCCAGCTCCCTAAGGAAGGGAGTCGGGGAGCTGTTTTTT. Translation gives CASSLRKGVGELFF.